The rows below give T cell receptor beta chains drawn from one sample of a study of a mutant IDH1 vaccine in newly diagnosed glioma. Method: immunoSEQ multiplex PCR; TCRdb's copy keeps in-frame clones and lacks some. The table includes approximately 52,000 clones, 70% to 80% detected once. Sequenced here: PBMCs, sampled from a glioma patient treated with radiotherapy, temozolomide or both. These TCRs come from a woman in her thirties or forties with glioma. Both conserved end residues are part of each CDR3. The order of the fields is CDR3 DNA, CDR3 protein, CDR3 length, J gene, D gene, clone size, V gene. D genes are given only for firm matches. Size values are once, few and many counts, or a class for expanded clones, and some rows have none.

DNA: TGTGCCAGCAACGGGGGGCGGCAAGAGACCCAGTACTTC
CDR3: CASNGGRQETQYF
length: 13
J: TRBJ2-5
D: -
size: -
V: TRBV2

DNA: TGTGCCAGCAGTGAAGTGGGACAGGGAGTTGATGAGCAGTTCTTC
CDR3: CASSEVGQGVDEQFF
length: 15
J: TRBJ2-1
D: TRBD1
size: -
V: TRBV2

DNA: TGTGCCAGCACCCCGGGACAGGGGGCGAACACCATATATTTT
CDR3: CASTPGQGANTIYF
length: 14
J: TRBJ1-3
D: TRBD1
size: -
V: TRBV6-4

DNA: TGCGCCAGCAGAAGAGGGGCAACTAATGAAAAACTGTTTTTT
CDR3: CASRRGATNEKLFF
length: 14
J: TRBJ1-4
D: -
size: -
V: TRBV4-1

DNA: TGTGCCAGCAGCTTAGTTGGGACGGGGACCTACGAGCAGTACTTC
CDR3: CASSLVGTGTYEQYF
length: 15
J: TRBJ2-7
D: -
size: -
V: TRBV7-9

DNA: TGTGCGTCGTGGCGAAATGGCTACACCTTC
CDR3: CASWRNGYTF
length: 10
J: TRBJ1-2
D: -
size: -
V: TRBV12-5

DNA: TGTGCCAGCAATCCGGCTCAGGGACTAGCGAATCGGGGGCAGTATTTT
CDR3: CASNPAQGLANRGQYF
length: 16
J: TRBJ2-3
D: TRBD2
size: -
V: TRBV2

DNA: TGCGCCAGCAGCTTCTTACAGGGAGGGAGACCTGAAGCTTTCTTT
CDR3: CASSFLQGGRPEAFF
length: 15
J: TRBJ1-1
D: -
size: -
V: TRBV5-1

DNA: TGTGCCAGCAGCTCCCCGAGCGTCGAGCAGTACTTC
CDR3: CASSSPSVEQYF
length: 12
J: TRBJ2-7
D: -
size: -
V: TRBV9

DNA: TGCGCCAGCAGCCGAATGGACAGCTCTGGAAACACCATATATTTT
CDR3: CASSRMDSSGNTIYF
length: 15
J: TRBJ1-3
D: -
size: -
V: TRBV5-1

DNA: TGCGCCAGCAGTGAGTCGAAGCACCTTAGTCAGTATTTT
CDR3: CASSESKHLSQYF
length: 13
J: TRBJ2-3
D: -
size: -
V: TRBV10-1

DNA: TGCGCCAGCAGCCAAGATAGGCAGGGACTAAACATTCAGTACTTC
CDR3: CASSQDRQGLNIQYF
length: 15
J: TRBJ2-4
D: -
size: -
V: TRBV4-3

DNA: TGTGCCGGTCCACGGGGGGCTAGCACAGATACGCAGTATTTT
CDR3: CAGPRGASTDTQYF
length: 14
J: TRBJ2-3
D: -
size: -
V: TRBV2

DNA: TGCGCCAGCAGGACTCCTGGACAGGGAGTGGGAGCTTTCTTT
CDR3: CASRTPGQGVGAFF
length: 14
J: TRBJ1-1
D: TRBD1
size: -
V: TRBV4-1

DNA: TGCGCCAGCAGCCATCCCTCTGCTTTCGAGCAGTACTTC
CDR3: CASSHPSAFEQYF
length: 13
J: TRBJ2-7
D: -
size: -
V: TRBV4-1

DNA: TGTGCTAGCAGCCCCCAGTTTGCCGGCACAGATACGCAGTATTTT
CDR3: CASSPQFAGTDTQYF
length: 15
J: TRBJ2-3
D: -
size: -
V: TRBV7-7

DNA: TGTGCCAGCAGCCGTACAGACCCCACAGATACGCAGTATTTT
CDR3: CASSRTDPTDTQYF
length: 14
J: TRBJ2-3
D: -
size: -
V: TRBV7-8

DNA: TGTGCCAGCTCCGGCCGGGATCAGCCCCAGCATTTT
CDR3: CASSGRDQPQHF
length: 12
J: TRBJ1-5
D: -
size: -
V: TRBV7-9

DNA: TGTGCCAGCAGCCATGGGGGAACCTACAATGAGCAGTTCTTC
CDR3: CASSHGGTYNEQFF
length: 14
J: TRBJ2-1
D: -
size: -
V: TRBV27

DNA: TGTGCCAGCATGCAGGGTTTGACCTATGGCTACACCTTC
CDR3: CASMQGLTYGYTF
length: 13
J: TRBJ1-2
D: -
size: -
V: TRBV6-1

DNA: TGTGCCTGCCGAGGGACTAGCTACATTCAGTACTTC
CDR3: CACRGTSYIQYF
length: 12
J: TRBJ2-4
D: TRBD2
size: -
V: TRBV30

DNA: TGCGCCAGCAGCTTGGGCGAGAAAGATACGCAGTATTTT
CDR3: CASSLGEKDTQYF
length: 13
J: TRBJ2-3
D: -
size: -
V: TRBV5-1

DNA: TGTGCCAGCAGCCCTGGGGACGGACCAAATGAAAAACTGTTTTTT
CDR3: CASSPGDGPNEKLFF
length: 15
J: TRBJ1-4
D: -
size: -
V: TRBV7-6

DNA: TGTGCCATCTCAGGGAACTATGGCTACACCTTC
CDR3: CAISGNYGYTF
length: 11
J: TRBJ1-2
D: -
size: -
V: TRBV10-3

DNA: TGTGCCAGCAGCCCCGTCAGGGGCTCTGGCTACACCTTC
CDR3: CASSPVRGSGYTF
length: 13
J: TRBJ1-2
D: -
size: -
V: TRBV7-8

DNA: TGCGCCAGCAGCATGTCTCCGCAAGAGACCCAGTACTTC
CDR3: CASSMSPQETQYF
length: 13
J: TRBJ2-5
D: -
size: -
V: TRBV5-1

DNA: TGTGCCATCGAGTCCTCTGGAAACACCATATATTTT
CDR3: CAIESSGNTIYF
length: 12
J: TRBJ1-3
D: -
size: -
V: TRBV10-3

DNA: TGTGCCAGCAGCTGGGAAAGCGGGGGGGTGCCCTACGAGCAGTACTTC
CDR3: CASSWESGGVPYEQYF
length: 16
J: TRBJ2-7
D: TRBD2
size: -
V: TRBV7-2

DNA: TGTGCCTGGAGAGTCCGGGGCCCCACCGGGGAGCTGTTTTTT
CDR3: CAWRVRGPTGELFF
length: 14
J: TRBJ2-2
D: -
size: -
V: TRBV30

DNA: TGTGCCAGCAGCTTGGTGGGTGACAGGGTTGGATATGGCTACACCTTC
CDR3: CASSLVGDRVGYGYTF
length: 16
J: TRBJ1-2
D: TRBD1
size: -
V: TRBV5-4

DNA: TGTGCCAGCAGCCAAATAGGCGGACAGGGCTATGGCTACACCTTC
CDR3: CASSQIGGQGYGYTF
length: 15
J: TRBJ1-2
D: TRBD1
size: -
V: TRBV14

DNA: TGTGCCAGCGTACAGGGCGTGGGGACTGAAGCTTTCTTT
CDR3: CASVQGVGTEAFF
length: 13
J: TRBJ1-1
D: -
size: -
V: TRBV10-3

DNA: TGCGCCAGCAGTTCCCAACAAATTGACGAGCAGTACTTC
CDR3: CASSSQQIDEQYF
length: 13
J: TRBJ2-7
D: -
size: -
V: TRBV10-1

DNA: TGTGCCAGCAGCCGGAGCGGGCCCCTCAATGAGCAGTTCTTC
CDR3: CASSRSGPLNEQFF
length: 14
J: TRBJ2-1
D: -
size: -
V: TRBV5-6

DNA: TGTGCCAGCTCGGGCCTCCACACGGAATTCATGAACACTGAAGCTTTCTTT
CDR3: CASSGLHTEFMNTEAFF
length: 17
J: TRBJ1-1
D: -
size: -
V: TRBV18

DNA: TGTGCCAGCACCTGGACTCAAAGGGATGGCTACACCTTC
CDR3: CASTWTQRDGYTF
length: 13
J: TRBJ1-2
D: -
size: -
V: TRBV6-6

DNA: TGTGCCTGGAGTGCACCCGTTAACACTGAAGCTTTCTTT
CDR3: CAWSAPVNTEAFF
length: 13
J: TRBJ1-1
D: -
size: few
V: TRBV30

DNA: TGCGCCAGCAGCCAACCGAGGACAGGCTCTTACTATGGCTACACCTTC
CDR3: CASSQPRTGSYYGYTF
length: 16
J: TRBJ1-2
D: TRBD1
size: once
V: TRBV4-1

DNA: TGCGCCAGCAGCCAAGACGCCGGGGAGGGCACTGAAGCTTTCTTT
CDR3: CASSQDAGEGTEAFF
length: 15
J: TRBJ1-1
D: -
size: -
V: TRBV4-3

DNA: TGTGCCAGCAGCTCCGACAGCTTAAAACTGTTTTTT
CDR3: CASSSDSLKLFF
length: 12
J: TRBJ1-4
D: -
size: few
V: TRBV7-9

DNA: TGTGCCAGCAGTGTGAGGGGTTGGGGCTACACCTTC
CDR3: CASSVRGWGYTF
length: 12
J: TRBJ1-2
D: -
size: -
V: TRBV2

DNA: TGTGCCAGCAGCCAAGATTGGGGGAGTCTTGAAGCTTTCTTT
CDR3: CASSQDWGSLEAFF
length: 14
J: TRBJ1-1
D: -
size: -
V: TRBV14

DNA: TGTGCTAGCAGCTTGAGTGGACTAGTGACAGAGACCCAGTACTTC
CDR3: CASSLSGLVTETQYF
length: 15
J: TRBJ2-5
D: TRBD2
size: -
V: TRBV7-7

DNA: TGCGCCAGCAGCCAGGAACCTCACAGGGGCACCGGGGAGCTGTTTTTT
CDR3: CASSQEPHRGTGELFF
length: 16
J: TRBJ2-2
D: TRBD1
size: -
V: TRBV4-3

DNA: TGTGCCAGCAGTTTGGAGTGGCAGGGGCGTTCCTACGAGCAGTACTTC
CDR3: CASSLEWQGRSYEQYF
length: 16
J: TRBJ2-7
D: -
size: -
V: TRBV6-5

DNA: TGTGCCAGCAGCCCCCTCCTAGGACAGGGGTCCACAGATACGCAGTATTTT
CDR3: CASSPLLGQGSTDTQYF
length: 17
J: TRBJ2-3
D: TRBD1
size: once
V: TRBV11-2

DNA: TGTGCCAGCAGTTACTCTCGGGACAGCTCCTACGAGCAGTACTTC
CDR3: CASSYSRDSSYEQYF
length: 15
J: TRBJ2-7
D: TRBD1
size: -
V: TRBV6-5

DNA: TGTGCCAACAGCTTAAGCGGTGGTCAAGAGACCCAGTACTTC
CDR3: CANSLSGGQETQYF
length: 14
J: TRBJ2-5
D: -
size: -
V: TRBV7-6

DNA: TGTGCCAGCAGCGCTACAGGGGGCAGGCAGCCCCAGCATTTT
CDR3: CASSATGGRQPQHF
length: 14
J: TRBJ1-5
D: TRBD1
size: -
V: TRBV7-2

DNA: TGTGCCAGCAGCAAGGGGGGGGAGACCCAGTACTTC
CDR3: CASSKGGETQYF
length: 12
J: TRBJ2-5
D: -
size: -
V: TRBV9

DNA: TGTGCCAGCAGCGGGACAAAGAACACTGAAGCTTTCTTT
CDR3: CASSGTKNTEAFF
length: 13
J: TRBJ1-1
D: -
size: -
V: TRBV6-5

DNA: TGCGCCAGCAGCTTGGTACCAGGGATAATCAACGAGCAGTACTTC
CDR3: CASSLVPGIINEQYF
length: 15
J: TRBJ2-7
D: -
size: once
V: TRBV5-1

DNA: TGTGCCAGCAGCGTAACCCCGGGGGGTGTAAGGGAGACCCAGTACTTC
CDR3: CASSVTPGGVRETQYF
length: 16
J: TRBJ2-5
D: TRBD2
size: -
V: TRBV9

DNA: TGTGCCACCGCCCCTTTGAGTAGGGACACTGAAGCTTTCTTT
CDR3: CATAPLSRDTEAFF
length: 14
J: TRBJ1-1
D: -
size: -
V: TRBV6-1

DNA: TGCGCCAGCAGCTTAGGACAGGGGACGGCCTACGAGCAGTACTTC
CDR3: CASSLGQGTAYEQYF
length: 15
J: TRBJ2-7
D: TRBD1
size: -
V: TRBV5-1

DNA: TGTGCCAGCAGCCGTCACAGGGAATGGTACGCTGAAGCTTTCTTT
CDR3: CASSRHREWYAEAFF
length: 15
J: TRBJ1-1
D: -
size: -
V: TRBV5-6

DNA: TGTGCCAGCAGCTTCCCGGGGGCGGATCAGCCCCAGCATTTT
CDR3: CASSFPGADQPQHF
length: 14
J: TRBJ1-5
D: -
size: -
V: TRBV5-4

DNA: TGTGCCGCTCTCATTATAGCGAACACTGAAGCTTTCTTT
CDR3: CAALIIANTEAFF
length: 13
J: TRBJ1-1
D: -
size: -
V: TRBV30

DNA: TGTGCTAGTGGCGGACCGCCTAGCACAGATACGCAGTATTTT
CDR3: CASGGPPSTDTQYF
length: 14
J: TRBJ2-3
D: -
size: -
V: TRBV12-5

DNA: TGCAGCGTTGGAGGACAGGGTGAGGCCCAGTACTTC
CDR3: CSVGGQGEAQYF
length: 12
J: TRBJ2-5
D: TRBD1
size: -
V: TRBV29-1